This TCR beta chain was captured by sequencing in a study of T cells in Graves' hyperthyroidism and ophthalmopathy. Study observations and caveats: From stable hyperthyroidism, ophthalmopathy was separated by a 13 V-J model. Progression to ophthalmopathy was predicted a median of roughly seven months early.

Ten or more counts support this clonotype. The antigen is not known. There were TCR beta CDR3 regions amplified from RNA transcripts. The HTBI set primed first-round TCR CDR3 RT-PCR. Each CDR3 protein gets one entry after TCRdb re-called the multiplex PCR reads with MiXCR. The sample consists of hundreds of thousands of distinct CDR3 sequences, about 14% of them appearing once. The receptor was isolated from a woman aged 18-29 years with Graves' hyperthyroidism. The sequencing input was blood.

The CDR3, as DNA: TGCAGCGTTTCATGGGCTTCCAAGGGCCTGAGCTCCTACAATGAGCAGTTCTTC. It is translated as CSVSWASKGLSSYNEQFF. The J gene is TRBJ2-1, the V gene TRBV29-1; D is ambiguous. This CDR3 comprises 18 residues. Germline loops: CDR1 SQVTM, CDR2 ANQGSEA. V was trimmed by 5 bases and J by 0 bases, leaving 23 bases between them.